The entry that follows covers one T cell receptor (beta chain) sequence. Time point in this sample: after dendritic cell vaccination, including at tumor progression/relapse. Selection required adequate fresh-frozen tumor tissue plus more than two years' survival data. The sample belongs to a study of glioma-infiltrating T cells after dendritic cell vaccination. The germline gives CDR1 MDHEN, CDR2 SYDVKM. The V gene end was trimmed by 11 bases and the J gene end by 1 base; junction bases not matched to a gene: 5. This CDR3 has 13 amino acids. The assay was immunoSEQ multiplex PCR, and TCRdb's table has in-frame clones only and misses some. The repertoire holds 85,000 to 100,000 clones, approximately 80% seen once, with about 5% in the top ten.

The clonotype originates from a human donor with glioblastoma. Sequencing was performed on blood, taken after dendritic cell vaccination. The chain has TRBV28 and TRBJ2-3; 8 nucleotides match TRBD1. The CDR3 loop is CAAQGAGTDTQYF. The DNA of the CDR3 is TGTGCCGCCCAGGGGGCGGGCACAGATACGCAGTATTTT.